This T cell receptor beta chain was sequenced during a study of control samples from healthy donors and cancer patients. CDR1 and CDR2 (germline): SQVTM, ANQGSEA. V dropped 0 bases and J dropped 8 bases, with 11 bases sitting between them. CDR3 size: 12 residues. TCRdb's copy holds only in-frame clones and misses some; the assay was immunoSEQ multiplex PCR. The repertoire holds tens of thousands of clones, with less than 90% as singletons. This clonotype was sampled from a woman aged 70 to 79 in good health. The chain couples TRBV29-1 to TRBJ2-7; perhaps TRBD1 as D (6 bases). Sequencing used blood. The CDR3 nucleotides read TGCAGCGTTGAAGAGCCAGGGGCAAAGCAGTACTTC. Its translation: CSVEEPGAKQYF.